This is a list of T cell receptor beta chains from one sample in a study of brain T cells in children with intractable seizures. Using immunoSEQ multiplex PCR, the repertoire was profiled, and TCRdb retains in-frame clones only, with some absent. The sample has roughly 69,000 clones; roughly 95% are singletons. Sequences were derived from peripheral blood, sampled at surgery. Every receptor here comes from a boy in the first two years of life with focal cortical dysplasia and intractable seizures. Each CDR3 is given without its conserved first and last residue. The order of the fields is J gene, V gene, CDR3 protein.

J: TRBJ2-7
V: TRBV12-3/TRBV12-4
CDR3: ASSLTRGYEQY

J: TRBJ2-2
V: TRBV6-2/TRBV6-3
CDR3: ASSYRRTGPGELF

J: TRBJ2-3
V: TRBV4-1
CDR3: ASSQMGPEDTQY

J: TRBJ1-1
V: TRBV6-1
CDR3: ASSEKGTDKNTEAF

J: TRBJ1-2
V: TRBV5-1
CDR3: ASMLQEGFGYT

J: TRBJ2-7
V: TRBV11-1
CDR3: ASSLFDRAPYEQY

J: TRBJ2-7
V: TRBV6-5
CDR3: ASPGGGLTGEQY

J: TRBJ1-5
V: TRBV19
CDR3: ASSIEGREGLNQPQH

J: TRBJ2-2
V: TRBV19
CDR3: ASSFGLAGGPRSGELF

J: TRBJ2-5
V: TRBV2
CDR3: ASSDLNIPSGETQY

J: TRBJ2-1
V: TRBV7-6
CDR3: ASSEVLRGAYYNEQF

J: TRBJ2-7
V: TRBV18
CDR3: ASSPLETSYLSYEQY

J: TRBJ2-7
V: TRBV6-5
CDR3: ASMETATYEQY

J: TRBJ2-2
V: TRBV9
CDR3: ASRDRGSNTGELF

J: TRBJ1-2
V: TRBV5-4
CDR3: ASSFLPGQVYGYT

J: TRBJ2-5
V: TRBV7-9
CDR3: ASSLVRGTEETQY

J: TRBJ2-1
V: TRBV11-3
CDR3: ASSLGGQSYNEQF

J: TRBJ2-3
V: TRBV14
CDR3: ASSPEDSGEPTKSTDTQY

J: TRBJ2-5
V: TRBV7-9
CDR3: ASSSRGNEETQY

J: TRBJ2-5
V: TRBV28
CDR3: ASSLRRAPDIETQY

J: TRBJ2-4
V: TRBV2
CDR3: ASSFTGGAGKNIQY

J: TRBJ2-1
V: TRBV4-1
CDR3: ASSQDPYNEQF

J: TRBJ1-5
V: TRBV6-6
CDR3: ASSYWDRNQPQH

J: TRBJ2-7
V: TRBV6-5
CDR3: ASEGTSSYEQY

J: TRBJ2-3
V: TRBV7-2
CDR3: ASSLVPSGRTTTDTQY

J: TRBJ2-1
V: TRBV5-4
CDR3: ASSVGTSEAYNEQF

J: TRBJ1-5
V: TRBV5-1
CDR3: ASSPGTGRGNSNQPQH

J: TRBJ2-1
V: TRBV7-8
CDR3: ASSESWDTVRQF

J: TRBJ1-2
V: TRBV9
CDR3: ASSVDPGSGYT